One and the same sample provided the 13 T cell receptor beta chains below, sequenced in a study of siplizumab effects on memory and regulatory T cells. The method was immunoSEQ multiplex PCR; TCRdb's version includes in-frame clones alone and lacks a portion of them. This sample has more than 60,000 clones, with approximately 97% found just once. Sequenced input: naive CD8+ T cells sorted from blood. These receptors were obtained from a human donor in good health.

The genes are TRBV7-3 and TRBJ1-1; the match to TRBD1 covers 10 bases. This CDR3 is 14 amino acids long. The V segment lost 4 bases and the J segment 3 bases; nucleotides outside the gene matches: 2. Looked up from germline, CDR1 is SGHTA and CDR2 is FQGTGA. The CDR3 loop reads CASSYGQGDTEAFF. The CDR3 DNA reads as TGTGCCAGCAGCTACGGACAGGGGGACACTGAAGCTTTCTTT.

This chain links TRBV11-1 with TRBJ2-5, with 10 bases fitting TRBD2. Losses at the gene ends were 5 bases for V and 1 base for J; bases not matched to a gene: 4. Per the germline V gene, CDR1 is SGHAT and CDR2 is FQDESV (reference sequence). The CDR3 runs to 15 residues. The CDR3 region has the DNA TGTGCCAGCAGCCCCTTAGCGGGGGGCCAAGAGACCCAGTACTTC. Its translation: CASSPLAGGQETQYF. Using reference TRBV11-1 and TRBJ2-5 for the parts outside the CDR3, the full variable domain is EAEVAQSPRYKITEKSQAVAFWCDPISGHATLYWYRQILGQGPELLVQFQDESVVDDSQLPKDRFSAERLKGVDSTLKIQPAELGDSAMYLCASSPLAGGQETQYFGPGTRLLVL.

The V gene is TRBV7-9, the J gene TRBJ2-5, with TRBD1 matching over 8 bases. Judging by the DNA end, TRBJ2-7 fits better; the J call may be wrong. Germline-derived CDR1 and CDR2 are SEHNR and FQNEAQ (reference sequence). This CDR3 contains 16 residues. The CDR3 reads CASSLTFGTGNYEQYF. The CDR3 DNA follows: TGTGCCAGCAGCTTAACCTTCGGGACAGGTAATTACGAGCAGTACTTC.

The V call is TRBV19, the J call TRBJ2-3; possible D gene TRBD2, 5 bases. Trimming removed 7 bases at V and 4 bases at J, with 18 bases between. Germline CDR1 is LNHDA and CDR2 is SQIVND (reference sequence). The CDR3 totals 15 residues. The DNA of the CDR3 is TGTGCCAGTAAAACTCTCCCCGGGGTCTCAGATACGCAGTATTTT. Its translation is CASKTLPGVSDTQYF.

The chain is built from TRBV9 and TRBJ2-3; 10 nucleotides match TRBD2. The CDR3 is made up of 14 amino acids. CDR1 and CDR2 from the germline V gene are SGDLS and YYNGEE. V lost 4 bases to trimming and J lost 5 bases; unmatched junction nucleotides: 4. CDR3 in amino acids: CASSPSGGGDTQYF. The CDR3 DNA reads TGTGCCAGCAGCCCTAGCGGGGGAGGAGATACGCAGTATTTT.

The genes are TRBV19 and TRBJ1-2; 7 nucleotides line up with TRBD1. The CDR3 is 13 residues long. The V segment lost 5 bases and the J segment 4 bases; nucleotides outside the gene matches: 4. Germline V lookup: CDR1 LNHDA, CDR2 SQIVND (reference sequence). The CDR3 DNA sequence: TGTGCCAGTAGTTTCGGGACAGCCTATGGCTACACCTTC. Its translation: CASSFGTAYGYTF.

This clone is a singleton in its sample. Written as DNA, the CDR3 is TGTGCCAGCGACAGCGTGAACACCGGGGAGCTGTTTTTT. It specifies CASDSVNTGELFF. J is TRBJ2-2 and V is TRBV7-2; D is perhaps TRBD1 (5 bases). Between the trimmed V and J ends, which lost 8 bases and 1 base, there was a span of 8 bases. The V gene's germline CDR1 is SGHTA and CDR2 FQGNSA. The CDR3 totals 13 residues.

The rearrangement joins TRBV7-6 to TRBJ2-1, with unresolved D. This CDR3 region has 10 residues. Trimming pared 7 bases from V and 7 bases from J, leaving 5 bases between. In germline, CDR1 is SGHVS, CDR2 FNYEAQ. The CDR3 DNA reads as TGTGCCAGCAAAAAGAATGAGCAGTTCTTC. Amino acid sequence: CASKKNEQFF.

V gene TRBV9 combines with J gene TRBJ1-2, with 7 bases that match TRBD1. Germline CDR1 SGDLS, CDR2 YYNGEE. CDR3 size: 13 residues. J gave up 4 bases and V 3 bases, and 3 bases lay outside the gene matches. The CDR3 spells CASSGQGFYGYTF. CDR3 in DNA: TGTGCCAGCAGCGGACAGGGTTTCTATGGCTACACCTTC.

The V and J genes are TRBV2 and TRBJ1-1; tentative D call: TRBD1 (6 bases). The germline V and J ends were trimmed by 8 bases and 4 bases, with 17 bases remaining between them. The CDR3 runs to 14 residues. The germline V gene encodes CDR1 SNHLY and CDR2 FYNNEI. The CDR3 spells CASFTGRGSTEAFF. The CDR3 nucleotides are TGTGCCAGCTTCACAGGGAGGGGTAGCACTGAAGCTTTCTTT.

The chain recombines TRBV19 with TRBJ2-7; D unclear. Trimming stripped 5 bases from V and 2 bases from J, with 7 bases between. Germline assignment: CDR1 LNHDA and CDR2 SQIVND (reference sequence). The CDR3 runs to 12 residues. The CDR3 is CASSSDTYEQYF. In DNA, the CDR3 is TGTGCCAGTAGTTCGGATACCTACGAGCAGTACTTC.

The chain uses TRBV5-1 and TRBJ1-1; 7 nucleotides line up with TRBD1. CDR3 size: 14 residues. Germline V lookup: CDR1 SGHRS, CDR2 YFSETQ. The junction had 8 bases not matched to a gene; V was cut back by 4 bases and J by 5 bases. The CDR3 loop reads CASSPGTDYTEAFF. Written as DNA, the CDR3 is TGCGCCAGCAGCCCCGGGACAGACTATACTGAAGCTTTCTTT.

The CDR3, as DNA: TGTGCCAGCAGTTTTAGGGGCCCCTCCACAGATACGCAGTATTTT. Protein sequence: CASSFRGPSTDTQYF. V is TRBV28 and J is TRBJ2-3; maybe TRBD1 (5 bases). Germline V CDR1 and CDR2: MDHEN, SYDVKM. This CDR3 is 15 amino acids long. V was trimmed by 3 bases and J by 2 bases, leaving 12 bases between them. The complete variable domain, with remaining parts taken from reference TRBV28 and TRBJ2-3, reads DVKVTQSSRYLVKRTGEKVFLECVQDMDHENMFWYRQDPGLGLRLIYFSYDVKMKEKGDIPEGYSVSREKKERFSLILESASTNQTSMYLCASSFRGPSTDTQYFGPGTRLTVL.